Listed below are T cell receptor beta chains from one sample, sequenced in a study of T-cell reconstitution after alpha-beta-depleted transplantation in children. TCRdb analysed the PCR reads with MiXCR anew, one entry per CDR3 protein. The sample has 700,000 to 950,000 distinct CDR3 sequences, 15% to 20% seen once; the top ten hold 5%. Sequenced material: PBMCs, mostly from graft donor cells, taken 360 days after TCRalphabeta/CD19-depleted stem cell transplant. The receptor set was obtained from a male patient aged 10 to 17 who had a stem cell transplant for acute lymphoblastic leukemia, so the T cells may come from the graft donor. The CDR3 runs from the conserved cysteine through the conserved F or W. D genes are given only for firm matches. Where a row states a size, it is once, few, many or the class of an expanded clone; other rows omit it.

D gene	V gene	clone size	J gene	CDR3 protein	CDR3 DNA
-	TRBV12-3/TRBV12-4	few	TRBJ1-2	CASSLEGGRSDYTF	TGTGCCAGCAGCCTAGAGGGGGGACGGTCGGACTACACCTTC
-	TRBV24-1	few	TRBJ2-2	CATSDRATGELFF	TGTGCCACCAGTGACCGGGCCACCGGGGAGCTGTTTTTT
-	TRBV7-3	-	TRBJ1-2	CASSLREDYGYTF	TGTGCCAGCAGCTTACGTGAGGACTATGGCTACACCTTC
-	TRBV6-1	few	TRBJ2-7	CASTKLAESYEQYF	TGTGCCAGCACCAAACTCGCGGAATCCTACGAGCAGTACTTC
TRBD2	TRBV29-1	-	TRBJ2-5	CSALGLAGETQYF	TGCAGCGCCCTTGGGCTAGCGGGAGAGACCCAGTACTTC
-	TRBV11-1	-	TRBJ2-4	CASSQGSWAKNIQYF	TGTGCCAGCAGTCAGGGATCTTGGGCCAAAAACATTCAGTACTTC
TRBD2	TRBV27	few	TRBJ2-3	CASSLTPWGHGASGSTDTQYF	TGTGCCAGCAGTTTAACCCCCTGGGGGCACGGGGCCAGCGGGAGTACAGATACGCAGTATTTT
TRBD2	TRBV19	few	TRBJ2-7	CASSFGLAGVSEQYF	TGTGCCAGTAGTTTCGGACTAGCGGGAGTCTCCGAGCAGTACTTC
TRBD2	TRBV4-2	few	TRBJ2-1	CASSQDGVIAGVENEQFF	TGTGCCAGCAGCCAAGATGGGGTGATAGCGGGAGTTGAAAATGAGCAGTTCTTC
-	TRBV7-8	many	TRBJ2-1	CASSSYSPYNEQFF	TGTGCCAGCAGCTCCTATAGCCCTTACAATGAGCAGTTCTTC
TRBD2	TRBV4-1	few	TRBJ2-7	CASSQDEFGAGGIYEQYF	TGCGCCAGCAGCCAAGACGAATTCGGGGCGGGAGGTATCTACGAGCAGTACTTC
TRBD2	TRBV10-3	many	TRBJ2-1	CATVTSGSNEQFF	TGTGCCACCGTGACTAGCGGGAGCAATGAGCAGTTCTTC
-	TRBV11-2	-	TRBJ1-5	CTSSLAPLGAPSNQPQHF	TGTACCAGCAGTCTTGCTCCACTCGGGGCCCCTAGCAATCAGCCCCAGCATTTT
TRBD2	TRBV12-3/TRBV12-4	-	TRBJ2-7	CASLRGGEVPYEQYF	TGTGCCAGCCTTAGGGGAGGGGAGGTCCCCTACGAGCAGTACTTC
-	TRBV6-1	-	TRBJ2-7	CASSQAPKYEQYF	TGTGCCAGCAGCCAGGCCCCCAAGTACGAGCAGTACTTC
-	TRBV12-3/TRBV12-4	few	TRBJ2-5	CASRIGQGETQYF	TGTGCCAGCAGGATCGGGCAGGGAGAGACCCAGTACTTC
TRBD1	TRBV27	few	TRBJ2-1	CASSSSGQGPHNEQFF	TGTGCCAGCAGTTCCTCTGGACAGGGGCCCCACAATGAGCAGTTCTTC
TRBD2	TRBV25-1	few	TRBJ2-5	CASSTRTSVQETQYF	TGTGCCAGCAGTACACGGACTAGCGTCCAAGAGACCCAGTACTTC
-	TRBV7-2	few	TRBJ2-1	CASSLQQGRDEQFF	TGTGCCAGCAGCCTACAACAGGGGAGGGATGAGCAGTTCTTC
-	TRBV5-1	-	TRBJ2-1	CASSLDDGHNEQFF	TGCGCCAGCAGCTTGGATGACGGGCACAATGAGCAGTTCTTC